The entry that follows covers one T cell receptor (beta chain) sequence. The table lists this clone with a few counts. Its antigen remains unidentified. No much larger clone exists at a distance of one base, and base qualities are not known. From alopecia areata patients, peripheral blood was collected along with lesional scalp punch biopsies. PBMCs were isolated by density centrifugation and stained for CD3, CD4 and CD8, after which CD4+ and CD8+ T cells were sorted on a FACSAria. As part of a multicenter biomarker study, untreated alopecia areata patients were recruited. In 4 to 6 patients from the biomarker study, blood CD8+ T cells were sorted further into NKG2D-low and NKG2D-high fractions. The CDR3 covers 11 residues, taking in both the cysteine and the phenylalanine. Only the CDR3 part of the read is kept: 33 bases, read in frame from the first base. Trimming costs V 5 bases and J 8 bases, and their ends lie 7 bases apart. For CDR1 and CDR2, the germline V gene (reference sequence) lists LNHDA and SQIVND.

This specimen belongs to a study of CD8+ T cells in alopecia areata (dated by TCRdb to the late 2010s). In the study overall: In both human patients and the C3H/HeJ mouse model, the study applied high-throughput TCRbeta sequencing to look at T cell clonal expansion in alopecia areata. On the human side, TCRbeta sequencing was run on scalp tissue and on sorted CD4+ and CD8+ peripheral blood T cells from healthy controls and from alopecia areata patients with either patchy or totalis/universalis disease. Scalp clonality was compared across normal scalp (n=4), patchy alopecia areata scalp (n=8), and alopecia totalis/universalis scalp (n=8). RNA was obtained with the PAXgene miRNA kit for fixed scalp, the miRNeasy kit for PBMCs, and the RNeasy kit for mouse skin. TCRbeta CDR3 regions were amplified by immunoSEQ multiplex PCR with 35 Vbeta forward and 13 Jbeta reverse primers.

The library relied on the immunoSEQ multiplex PCR assay. To provide template for TCR sequencing, every sample had RNA extracted and reverse transcribed into cDNA. SuperScript III was used for first-strand cDNA synthesis, primed with a 2:1 mix of oligo-dT and random hexamers. A synthetic immune receptor repertoire was used to measure amplification bias, and any remaining bias was corrected computationally. In the authors' own workflow: After raw reads were preprocessed to remove errors, the CDR3 was defined following IMGT conventions as running from the conserved cysteine to phenylalanine. Clonality was computed as 1 minus the Shannon entropy, with the entropy normalized by log2 of the number of productive unique TCRs. Scalp TCRbeta sequences were cross-referenced with sorted blood CD4 and CD8 repertoires so that the CD4 or CD8 identity of scalp clones could be inferred. The clones in this table, taken by TCRdb from immuneACCESS, are in-frame only. Not every clone is retained; where verified, under half of the shortfall comes from an unresolved V gene, and the cause of the rest is unknown. V and J calls and clone size come straight from that table; D and trimming were deduced from the DNA. The sample table holds approximately 82,000 clones, of which just over 50% were seen once. Just over 5.5% of the sample comes from the top ten.

Summary of the overall study and its limitations: Scalp TCR repertoire analysis is complicated because resident alphabeta T cells in normal human skin are also sequenced, whereas mouse skin is dominated by gammadelta T cells. TCR sequences shared between patients were less clear than in mice, possibly partly because of HLA diversity in the patient population. Lesional scalp, especially in alopecia totalis/universalis, showed higher clonality and more expanded CD8+ clones than normal scalp, suggesting antigenic drive.

Sequenced sample: NKG2D-high CD8+ T cells sorted from blood. The sample's cell subset or site label, in plain terms: sorted CD8+ NKG2D-high blood T cells. The receptor's source is a human donor with alopecia areata. The rearrangement joined TRBV19 to TRBJ2-1; the D segment may tentatively be TRBD1 or TRBD2, each giving 5 matched bases. The DNA reads as follows: TGTGCCAGTAGTTTGGGGGATGAGCAGTTCTTC. This translates into CASSLGDEQFF. Joined to the reference TRBV19 and TRBJ2-1 proteins, this CDR3 gives the full variable domain: DGGITQSPKYLFRKEGQNVTLSCEQNLNHDAMYWYRQDPGQGLRLIYYSQIVNDFQKGDIAEGYSVSREKKESFPLTVTSAQKNPTAFYLCASSLGDEQFFGPGTRLTVL.